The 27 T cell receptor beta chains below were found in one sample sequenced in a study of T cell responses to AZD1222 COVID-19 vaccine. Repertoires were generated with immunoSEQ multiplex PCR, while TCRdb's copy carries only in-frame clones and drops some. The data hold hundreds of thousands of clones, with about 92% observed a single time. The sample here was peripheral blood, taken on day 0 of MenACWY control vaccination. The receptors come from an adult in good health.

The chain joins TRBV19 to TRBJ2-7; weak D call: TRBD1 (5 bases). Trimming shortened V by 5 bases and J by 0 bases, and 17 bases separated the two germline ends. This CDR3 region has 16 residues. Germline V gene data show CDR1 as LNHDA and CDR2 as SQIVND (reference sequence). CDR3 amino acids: CASSSARAPSSYEQYF. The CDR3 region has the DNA TGTGCCAGTAGTTCCGCCAGGGCTCCGAGCTCCTACGAGCAGTACTTC. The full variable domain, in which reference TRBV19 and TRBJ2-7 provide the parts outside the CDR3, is DGGITQSPKYLFRKEGQNVTLSCEQNLNHDAMYWYRQDPGQGLRLIYYSQIVNDFQKGDIAEGYSVSREKKESFPLTVTSAQKNPTAFYLCASSSARAPSSYEQYFGPGTRLTVT.

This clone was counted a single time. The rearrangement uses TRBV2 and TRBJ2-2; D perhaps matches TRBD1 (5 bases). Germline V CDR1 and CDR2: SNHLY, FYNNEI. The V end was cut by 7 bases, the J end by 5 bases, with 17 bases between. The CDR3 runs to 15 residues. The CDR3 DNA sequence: TGTGCCAGCACTGTGGCAGGGCGCGGAACCGGGGAGCTGTTTTTT. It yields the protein CASTVAGRGTGELFF.

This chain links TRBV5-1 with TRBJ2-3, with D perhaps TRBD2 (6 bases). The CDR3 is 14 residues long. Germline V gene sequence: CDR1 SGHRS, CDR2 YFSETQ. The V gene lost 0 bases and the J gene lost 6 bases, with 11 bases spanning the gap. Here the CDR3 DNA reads TGCGCCAGCAGCTTGGGAGGGACTGAGGATACGCAGTATTTT. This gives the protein CASSLGGTEDTQYF.

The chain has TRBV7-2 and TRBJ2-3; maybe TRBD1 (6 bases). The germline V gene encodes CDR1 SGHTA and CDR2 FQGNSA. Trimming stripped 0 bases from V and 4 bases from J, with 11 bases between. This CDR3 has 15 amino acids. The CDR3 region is CASSLAFGQPDTQYF. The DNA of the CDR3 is TGTGCCAGCAGCTTAGCTTTCGGACAGCCAGATACGCAGTATTTT. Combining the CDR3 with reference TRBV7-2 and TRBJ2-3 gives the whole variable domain GAGVSQSPSNKVTEKGKDVELRCDPISGHTALYWYRQSLGQGLEFLIYFQGNSAPDKSGLPSDRFSAERTGGSVSTLTIQRTQQEDSAVYLCASSLAFGQPDTQYFGPGTRLTVL.

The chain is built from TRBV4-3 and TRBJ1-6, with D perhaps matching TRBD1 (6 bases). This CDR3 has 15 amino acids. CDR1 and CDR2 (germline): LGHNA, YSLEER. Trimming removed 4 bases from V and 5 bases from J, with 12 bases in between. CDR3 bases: TGCGCCAGCAGCCGGGCCCGGACAGATAATTCACCCCTCCACTTT. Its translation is CASSRARTDNSPLHF.

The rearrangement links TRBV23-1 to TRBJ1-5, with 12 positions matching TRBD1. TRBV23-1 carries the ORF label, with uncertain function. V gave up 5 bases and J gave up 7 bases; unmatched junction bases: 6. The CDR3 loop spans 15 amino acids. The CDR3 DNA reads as TGCGCCAGCAGTAAGGGACAGGGGGCCTGGCAGCCCCAGCATTTT. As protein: CASSKGQGAWQPQHF.

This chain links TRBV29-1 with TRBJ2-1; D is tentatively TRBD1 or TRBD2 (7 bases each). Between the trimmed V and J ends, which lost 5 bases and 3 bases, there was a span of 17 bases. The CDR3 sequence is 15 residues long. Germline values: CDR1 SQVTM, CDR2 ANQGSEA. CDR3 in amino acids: CSVPAGGGRYNEQFF. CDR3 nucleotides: TGCAGCGTTCCAGCAGGGGGGGGACGCTACAATGAGCAGTTCTTC.

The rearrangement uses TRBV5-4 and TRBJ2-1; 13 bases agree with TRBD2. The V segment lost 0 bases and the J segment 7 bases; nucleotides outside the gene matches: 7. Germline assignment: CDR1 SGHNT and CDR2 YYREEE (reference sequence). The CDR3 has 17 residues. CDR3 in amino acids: CASSLELAGGASNEQFF. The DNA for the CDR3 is TGTGCCAGCAGCTTGGAACTAGCGGGGGGGGCTAGTAATGAGCAGTTCTTC. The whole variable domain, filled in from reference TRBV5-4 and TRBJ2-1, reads ETGVTQSPTHLIKTRGQQVTLRCSSQSGHNTVSWYQQALGQGPQFIFQYYREEENGRGNFPPRFSGLQFPNYSSELNVNALELDDSALYLCASSLELAGGASNEQFFGPGTRLTVL.

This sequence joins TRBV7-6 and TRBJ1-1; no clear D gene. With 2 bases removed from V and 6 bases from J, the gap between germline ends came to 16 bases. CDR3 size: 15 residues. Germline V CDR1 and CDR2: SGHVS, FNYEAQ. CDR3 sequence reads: CASSLTSLRVAEAFF. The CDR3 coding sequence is TGTGCCAGCAGCTTAACCAGCCTACGGGTTGCTGAAGCTTTCTTT.

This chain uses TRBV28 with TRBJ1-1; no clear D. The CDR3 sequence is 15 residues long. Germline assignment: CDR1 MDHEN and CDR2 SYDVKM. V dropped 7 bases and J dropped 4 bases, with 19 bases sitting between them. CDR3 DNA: TGTGCCAGCACCTACGACCCCCCGGAGTTCACTGAAGCTTTCTTT. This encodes CASTYDPPEFTEAFF.

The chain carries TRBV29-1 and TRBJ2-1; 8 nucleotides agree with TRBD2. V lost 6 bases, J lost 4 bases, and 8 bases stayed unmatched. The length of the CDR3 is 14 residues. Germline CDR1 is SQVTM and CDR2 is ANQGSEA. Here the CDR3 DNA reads TGCAGCGTACGCCCGGGACTAGGATACAATGAGCAGTTCTTC. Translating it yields CSVRPGLGYNEQFF.

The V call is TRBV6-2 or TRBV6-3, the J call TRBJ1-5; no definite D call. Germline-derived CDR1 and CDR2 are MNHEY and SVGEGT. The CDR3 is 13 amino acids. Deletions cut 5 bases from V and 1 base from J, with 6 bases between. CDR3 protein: CASSQLSNQPQHF. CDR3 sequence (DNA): TGTGCCAGCAGTCAACTAAGCAATCAGCCCCAGCATTTT.

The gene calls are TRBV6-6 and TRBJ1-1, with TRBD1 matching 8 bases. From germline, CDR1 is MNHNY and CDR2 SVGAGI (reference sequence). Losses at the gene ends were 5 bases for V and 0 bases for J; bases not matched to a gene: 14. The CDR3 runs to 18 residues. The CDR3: CASSPRGTGGHMNTEAFF. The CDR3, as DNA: TGTGCCAGCAGTCCTAGGGGGACAGGAGGGCATATGAACACTGAAGCTTTCTTT.

This CDR3 is CAWSRQANYGYTF. DNA for the CDR3: TGTGCCTGGAGTCGGCAGGCTAACTATGGCTACACCTTC. V gene TRBV30 combines with J gene TRBJ1-2; D uncertain. Trimming took 2 bases from V and 0 from J, leaving 7 bases between them. This CDR3 has 13 residues. Germline V gene lookup returns CDR1 GTSNPN and CDR2 SVGIG (reference sequence).

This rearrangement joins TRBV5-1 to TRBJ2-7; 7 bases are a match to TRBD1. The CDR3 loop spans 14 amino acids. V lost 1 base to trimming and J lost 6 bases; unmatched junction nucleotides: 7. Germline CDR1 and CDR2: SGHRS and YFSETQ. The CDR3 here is CASSLTGEVGEQYF. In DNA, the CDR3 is TGCGCCAGCAGCTTGACAGGGGAAGTGGGCGAGCAGTACTTC.

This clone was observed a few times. As DNA, the CDR3 is TGTGCCTGGAGTTGGGACCGCCCAACTAATGAAAAACTGTTTTTT. It codes for CAWSWDRPTNEKLFF. The rearrangement joins TRBV30 to TRBJ1-4, with D maybe TRBD1 (5 bases). CDR3 size: 15 residues. V gave up 2 bases and J gave up 0 bases, with 10 bases separating them. Germline V lookup: CDR1 GTSNPN, CDR2 SVGIG (reference sequence).

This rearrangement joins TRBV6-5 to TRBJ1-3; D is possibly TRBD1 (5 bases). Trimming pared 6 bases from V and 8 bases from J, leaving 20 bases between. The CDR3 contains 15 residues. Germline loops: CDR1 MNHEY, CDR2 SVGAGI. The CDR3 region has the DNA TGTGCCAGCAGGCCTAAGAGAGGGGCGGTGGACACCATATATTTT. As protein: CASRPKRGAVDTIYF.

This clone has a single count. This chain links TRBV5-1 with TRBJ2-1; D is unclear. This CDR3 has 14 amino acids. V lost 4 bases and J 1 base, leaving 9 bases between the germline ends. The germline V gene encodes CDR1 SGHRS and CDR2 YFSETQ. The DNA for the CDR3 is TGCGCCAGCAGCGTGGACGGTTCCTACAATGAGCAGTTCTTC. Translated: CASSVDGSYNEQFF. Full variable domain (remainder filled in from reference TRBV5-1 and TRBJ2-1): KAGVTQTPRYLIKTRGQQVTLSCSPISGHRSVSWYQQTPGQGLQFLFEYFSETQRNKGNFPGRFSGRQFSNSRSEMNVSTLELGDSALYLCASSVDGSYNEQFFGPGTRLTVL.

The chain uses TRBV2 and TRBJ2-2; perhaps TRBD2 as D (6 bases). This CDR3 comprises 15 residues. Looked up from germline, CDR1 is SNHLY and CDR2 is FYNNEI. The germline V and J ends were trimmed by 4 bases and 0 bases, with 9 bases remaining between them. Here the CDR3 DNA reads TGTGCCAGCAGTGGGAGGGCCGCGAACACCGGGGAGCTGTTTTTT. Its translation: CASSGRAANTGELFF.

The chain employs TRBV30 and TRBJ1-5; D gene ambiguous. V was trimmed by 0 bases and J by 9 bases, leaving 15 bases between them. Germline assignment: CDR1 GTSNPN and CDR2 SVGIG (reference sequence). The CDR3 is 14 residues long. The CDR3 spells CAWSVRVRPLPQHF. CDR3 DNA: TGTGCCTGGAGTGTACGGGTTCGACCTCTGCCCCAGCATTTT. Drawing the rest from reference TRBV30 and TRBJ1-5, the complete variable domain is SQTIHQWPATLVQPVGSPLSLECTVEGTSNPNLYWYRQAAGRGLQLLFYSVGIGQISSEVPQNLSASRPQDRQFILSSKKLLLSDSGFYLCAWSVRVRPLPQHFGDGTRLSIL.

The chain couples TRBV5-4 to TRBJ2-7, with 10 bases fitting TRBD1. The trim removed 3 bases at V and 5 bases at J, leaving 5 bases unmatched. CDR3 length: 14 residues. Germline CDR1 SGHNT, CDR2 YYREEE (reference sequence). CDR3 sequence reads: CASSSGQGSNEQYF. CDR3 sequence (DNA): TGTGCCAGCAGCTCGGGACAGGGGAGCAACGAGCAGTACTTC.

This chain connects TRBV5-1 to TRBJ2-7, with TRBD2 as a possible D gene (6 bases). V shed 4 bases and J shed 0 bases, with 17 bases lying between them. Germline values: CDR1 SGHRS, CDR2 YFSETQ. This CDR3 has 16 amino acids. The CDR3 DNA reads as TGCGCCAGCAGCCCCGGAGGGCTGGAGAGCTCCTACGAGCAGTACTTC. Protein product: CASSPGGLESSYEQYF.

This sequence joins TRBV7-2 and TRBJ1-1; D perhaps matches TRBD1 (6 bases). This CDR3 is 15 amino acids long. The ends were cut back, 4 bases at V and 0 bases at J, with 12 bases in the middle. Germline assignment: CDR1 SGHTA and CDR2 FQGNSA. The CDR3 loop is CASSSQGQLNTEAFF. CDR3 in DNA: TGTGCCAGCAGCTCCCAGGGACAATTGAACACTGAAGCTTTCTTT.

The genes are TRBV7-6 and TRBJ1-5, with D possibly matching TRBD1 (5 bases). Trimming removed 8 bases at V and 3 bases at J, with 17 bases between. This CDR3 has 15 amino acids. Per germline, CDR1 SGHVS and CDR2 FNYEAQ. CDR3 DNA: TGTGCCAGCGCAATGGGGGGTGGACACAATCAGCCCCAGCATTTT. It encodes CASAMGGGHNQPQHF.

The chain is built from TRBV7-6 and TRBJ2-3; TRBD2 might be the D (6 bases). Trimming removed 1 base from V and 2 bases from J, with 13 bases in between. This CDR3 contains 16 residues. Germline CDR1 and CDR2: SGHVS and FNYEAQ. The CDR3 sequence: CASSLGTGLHTDTQYF. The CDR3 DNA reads TGTGCCAGCAGCTTAGGGACGGGACTCCACACAGATACGCAGTATTTT.

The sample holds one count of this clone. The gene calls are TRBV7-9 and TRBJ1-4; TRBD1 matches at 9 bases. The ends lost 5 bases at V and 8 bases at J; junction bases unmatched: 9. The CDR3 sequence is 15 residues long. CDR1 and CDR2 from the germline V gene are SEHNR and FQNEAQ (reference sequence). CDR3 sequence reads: CASSPWDRESEKLFF. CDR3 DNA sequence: TGTGCCAGCAGCCCGTGGGACAGGGAGAGCGAAAAACTGTTTTTT.

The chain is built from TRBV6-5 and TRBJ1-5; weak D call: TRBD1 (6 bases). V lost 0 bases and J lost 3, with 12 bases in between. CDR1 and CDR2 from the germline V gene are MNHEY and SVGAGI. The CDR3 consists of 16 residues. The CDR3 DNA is TGTGCCAGCAGTTACTCTAGACAGGCCTACAATCAGCCCCAGCATTTT. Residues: CASSYSRQAYNQPQHF.